This TCR beta chain emerged from a study of T cell responses to AZD1222 COVID-19 vaccine (dated by TCRdb to the early 2020s). About the investigation overall: A total of about 230 trial participants underwent TCR sequencing, of whom about 210 received two doses of AZD1222 and roughly 25 received two doses of the MenACWY control vaccine. Trial participants were enrolled by age into subgroups of 18-55, 56-69 and 70-plus years, and around 150, 29 and 61 TCR-sequenced participants, respectively, were included in these subgroups. Overall study outcomes, separate from this receptor: Epitopes outside the regions mutated in the B.1.351 and B.1.1.7 variants were reportedly recognized by nearly half of the unique spike-specific TCRs. The vaccine-associated CD4 TCRs covered the entire spike protein, and the dominant responses fell in regions 160-218 and 743-854. Because no samples from the day 14 peak response were available, repertoires could be characterized only after the peak T cell response. The 56-69-year group was small, and its depth increase did not reach significance, likely because of low power. Conclusions about previously exposed vaccinees were limited because only six AZD1222 recipients were SARS-CoV-2 seropositive at baseline. Participants were mostly white British, with more females than males. The authors suggested clonal diversity may have been underestimated. After two AZD1222 doses, spike-specific TCR breadth and depth were significantly higher than at day 0 and than in MenACWY recipients.

The CDR3 regions of human TCRbeta chains were subjected to immunosequencing. Under the source paper's analysis protocol: TCRs in the repertoires were matched against a reference library of SARS-CoV-2-specific TCRs that had been generated with the MIRA antigen-specificity platform. Breadth was defined as the fraction of unique TCRs that were SARS-CoV-2-associated, and depth was defined as the fraction of total T cells that were SARS-CoV-2-associated. Each spike-specific TCR was assigned to its reactive spike region and to a CD4 or CD8 class using the MIRA data. Log10-transformed breadth and depth values were compared by one-way ANOVA with Sidak's multiple comparisons tests. The table comes from immuneACCESS by way of TCRdb, which keeps in-frame sequences with V and J called. Part of the clones is missing from these tables; in studies checked, under half for an unresolved V gene and the rest for unknown reasons. V, J and clone size derive from that table, while D and trimming were established from the DNA sequence. This sample has some 69,000 clones in its table, and 83% of those were observed once. The ten biggest clones cover around 27% of the sample.

According to the study, the label for this sample's time point signals: about 28 days (+/-7) after the second vaccine dose. AZD1222 recipients whose second dose came at about 4 weeks and those whose second dose came at about 12 weeks were combined into one group, since spike-specific TCR depth and breadth did not differ between the two schedules. The vaccinee samples were drawn from two UK trials, COV001 and COV002, one of which was a single-blind randomized controlled phase 2/3 trial testing AZD1222 (ChAdOx1 nCoV-19) in healthy adults. For TCRbeta chain sequencing, PBMC samples were collected from trial participants at day 0 and at day 28 after the second dose. The germline V gene (reference sequence) sets CDR1 to LGHDT and CDR2 to YNNKEL. V is pruned by 0 bases and J by 13 bases, leaving 9 bases of the junction without a gene match. The CDR3, cysteine through phenylalanine, is 15 amino acids long. Left in the record is the CDR3 DNA by itself, 45 bases read in frame from the first base.

To note about this clone: The antigen it binds to is not known. The sample holds no much larger clone one base away, and base qualities are not on file.

The clonotype comes from an adult who received the AZD1222 COVID-19 vaccine. The chain employs TRBV3-1 (or the pseudogene TRBV3-2) and TRBJ2-5; TRBD2 lines up with 12 middle nucleotides. Material: peripheral blood, obtained 28 days after the second AZD1222 dose. DNA sequence: TGTGCCAGCAGCCAAGAGGGACTAGCGGGTCCCCCCGGGTACTTC. The translation is CASSQEGLAGPPGYF.